One sample yielded the 27 T cell receptor beta chains listed below, sequenced in a study of T-cell memory formation after mild COVID-19. TCRdb used MiXCR to reprocess the 5' RACE reads, holding one entry per CDR3 protein. The sample contains 340,000 or so distinct CDR3 sequences, 10% to 15% of which appear only once. The sequenced sample consisted of PBMCs or a T cell subset sorted from them (not recorded which). Receptors originate from a man aged 18-30 years who had mild COVID-19 (a few samples of this study predate the infection). Cell type and time point are not known.

The chain links TRBV12-3 or TRBV12-4 to TRBJ1-1; D is unclear. Trimming stripped 1 base from V and 1 base from J, with 10 bases between. The CDR3 sequence is 15 residues long. The CDR3 reads CASSLGAAGNTEAFF. DNA of the CDR3: TGTGCCAGCAGTTTAGGGGCAGCTGGGAACACTGAAGCTTTCTTT.

This clonotype occurred a few times. V is TRBV5-5 and J is TRBJ2-1; unclear D gene. V was shortened by 4 bases and J by 2 bases, with 13 bases between the two germline ends. The V gene's germline CDR1 is SGHKS and CDR2 YYEKEE (reference sequence). The CDR3 loop spans 15 amino acids. In DNA, the CDR3 is TGTGCCAGCAGCCAGGACGCCTCGGCCTACAATGAGCAGTTCTTC. It specifies CASSQDASAYNEQFF. Complete variable domain (other parts from reference TRBV5-5 and TRBJ2-1): DAGVTQSPTHLIKTRGQQVTLRCSPISGHKSVSWYQQVLGQGPQFIFQYYEKEERGRGNFPDRFSARQFPNYSSELNVNALLLGDSALYLCASSQDASAYNEQFFGPGTRLTVL.

The chain links TRBV6-5 to TRBJ2-5; a weak D match, TRBD1 (6 bases). The CDR3 totals 15 residues. From germline, CDR1 is MNHEY and CDR2 SVGAGI. Trimming left V 5 bases short and J 5 bases short, with 18 bases between. The chain's CDR3 is CASSLLQGNRETQYF. The CDR3 DNA follows: TGTGCCAGCAGTCTTCTCCAGGGGAATCGGGAGACCCAGTACTTC.

The rearrangement links TRBV9 to TRBJ2-3; 11 bases agree with TRBD1. This CDR3 comprises 17 residues. V trimming: 0 bases; J trimming: 4 bases; junction bases outside the gene matches: 7. The germline CDR1 and CDR2 sequences are SGDLS and YYNGEE. CDR3 amino acids: CASSVVGTGGFADTQYF. The CDR3 bases are TGTGCCAGCAGCGTAGTTGGGACAGGGGGATTCGCAGATACGCAGTATTTT.

This clonotype was seen ten or more times. This CDR3 is CATSDLWGTYNEQFF. The DNA for the CDR3 is TGTGCCACCAGTGATTTGTGGGGGACCTACAATGAGCAGTTCTTC. The V call is TRBV24-1, the J call TRBJ2-1, with D perhaps given as TRBD1 or TRBD2 (5 bases each). The CDR3 runs 15 residues. CDR1 and CDR2 (germline): KGHDR, SFDVKD. The V end lost 0 bases, the J end lost 2 bases, and 7 bases lay between the germline ends.

This clonotype has only a few counts. This chain links TRBV4-1 with TRBJ2-5, with 14 bases lining up with TRBD2. The V gene end was trimmed by 4 bases and the J gene end by 1 base; junction bases not matched to a gene: 5. Germline assignment: CDR1 MGHRA and CDR2 YSYEKL. The CDR3 runs 17 residues. CDR3 region: CASSPKGLAGGQETQYF. In nucleotides, the CDR3 is TGCGCCAGCAGCCCTAAAGGACTAGCGGGGGGCCAAGAGACCCAGTACTTC.

The table lists this clonotype with a few counts. The genes are TRBV6-5 and TRBJ2-7; TRBD2 matches 14 bases. V shed 5 bases, J shed 3 bases, and the junction held 3 bases outside the gene matches. This CDR3 region has 15 residues. CDR1 and CDR2 (germline): MNHEY, SVGAGI. The CDR3 nucleotides read TGTGCCAGCAGTGCGGGACTAGCGGGGGTCTACGAGCAGTACTTC. It codes for CASSAGLAGVYEQYF.

This clonotype was seen a handful of times. The chain carries TRBV10-3 and TRBJ2-2; D uncertain. Germline assignment: CDR1 ENHRY and CDR2 SYGVKD. The CDR3 contains 13 residues. V was pared by 2 bases and J by 5 bases, with 6 bases between. CDR3 sequence (DNA): TGTGCCATCAGTGAGGAAAGAACCGGGGAGCTGTTTTTT. It is translated as CAISEERTGELFF.

There are a few counts of this clonotype. The CDR3 here is CASSLPEFKDQPQHF. DNA for the CDR3: TGTGCCAGCAGTTTGCCAGAATTTAAGGATCAGCCCCAGCATTTT. The V call is TRBV27, the J call TRBJ1-5, with unresolved D. V was shortened by 3 bases and J by 5 bases, with 14 bases between the two germline ends. Germline V gene lookup returns CDR1 MNHEY and CDR2 SMNVEV (reference sequence). This CDR3 has 15 amino acids.

This clonotype showed up just a few times. This chain joins TRBV4-1 and TRBJ2-5; D is uncertain. Germline V gene lookup returns CDR1 MGHRA and CDR2 YSYEKL. CDR3 length: 12 residues. Trimming removed 1 base from V and 1 base from J, with 1 base in between. This chain's CDR3 is CASSQAQETQYF. The CDR3 bases are TGCGCCAGCAGCCAAGCCCAAGAGACCCAGTACTTC.

This clonotype has a handful of counts. The chain has TRBV6-8 and TRBJ2-5; tentatively, D is TRBD2 (5 bases). Trimming took off 5 bases at V and 2 bases at J, with 12 bases between the two ends. CDR3 length equals 14 residues. The germline V gene has CDR1 MNHGY and CDR2 SAAAGT. DNA of the CDR3: TGTGCCAGCAGTATGGTGCGGGCGCAAGAGACCCAGTACTTC. Its translation: CASSMVRAQETQYF.

The gene calls are TRBV7-9 and TRBJ1-6; 8 bases fit TRBD1. The CDR3 runs to 16 residues. V gave up 5 bases and J gave up 7 bases; unmatched junction bases: 10. Germline loops: CDR1 SEHNR, CDR2 FQNEAQ (reference sequence). The CDR3 nucleotides are TGTGCCAGCAGCCTGGTCGGACAGGGCGTGAATTCACCCCTCCACTTT. Protein product: CASSLVGQGVNSPLHF. The full variable domain, rest sourced from reference TRBV7-9 and TRBJ1-6, is DTGVSQNPRHKITKRGQNVTFRCDPISEHNRLYWYRQTLGQGPEFLTYFQNEAQLEKSRLLSDRFSAERPKGSFSTLEIQRTEQGDSAMYLCASSLVGQGVNSPLHFGNGTRLTVT.

This clonotype was found many times. V and J are TRBV12-3 or TRBV12-4 and TRBJ2-1; 16 nucleotides match TRBD2. CDR3 length: 18 residues. V dropped 5 bases and J dropped 3; count of bases not matched to a gene: 7. CDR3 nucleotides: TGTGCCAGCAGTCCCACGGGACTAGCGGGGGGGTACTACAATGAGCAGTTCTTC. Translating it yields CASSPTGLAGGYYNEQFF.

In this sample, this clonotype turned up a few times. This chain connects TRBV20-1 to TRBJ2-3; D is ambiguous. V dropped 3 bases and J dropped 5 bases, with 18 bases sitting between them. Per germline, CDR1 DFQATT and CDR2 SNEGSKA (reference sequence). The CDR3 consists of 15 residues. The CDR3 sequence: CSASPDFSILDTQYF. In DNA form, the CDR3 reads TGCAGTGCTAGCCCCGACTTTAGCATTCTAGATACGCAGTATTTT.

The table lists this clonotype with many counts. The rearrangement uses TRBV7-8 and TRBJ2-2; no firm D call. This CDR3 is built from 15 residues. Germline loops: CDR1 SGHVS, CDR2 FQNEAQ. V lost 3 bases and J lost 0, with 8 bases in between. The CDR3 loop reads CASSFPVTNTGELFF. The CDR3 nucleotides are TGTGCCAGCAGCTTTCCTGTTACGAACACCGGGGAGCTGTTTTTT.

V gene TRBV5-1 combines with J gene TRBJ2-7; perhaps TRBD1 as D (5 bases). Trimming shortened V by 0 bases and J by 0 bases, and 16 bases separated the two germline ends. This CDR3 spans 17 amino acids. The germline gives CDR1 SGHRS, CDR2 YFSETQ. CDR3 protein: CASSLGPQDSYSYEQYF. DNA of the CDR3: TGCGCCAGCAGCTTGGGGCCCCAAGACAGTTACTCCTACGAGCAGTACTTC.

The rearrangement links TRBV6-4 to TRBJ1-4; perhaps TRBD1 as D (5 bases). The CDR3 extends over 13 amino acids. CDR1 is MRHNA and CDR2 is SNTAGT in the germline V gene. V was shortened by 4 bases and J by 8 bases, with 11 bases between the two germline ends. CDR3 protein: CASSGEGVEKLFF. The CDR3 coding sequence is TGTGCCAGCAGTGGAGAAGGGGTGGAAAAACTGTTTTTT.

This rearrangement joins TRBV5-1 to TRBJ2-1; 15 bases are shared with TRBD2. V was clipped by 4 bases and J by 7 bases; unmatched bases: 6. This CDR3 comprises 16 residues. Looked up from germline, CDR1 is SGHRS and CDR2 is YFSETQ. The CDR3 bases are TGCGCCAGCAGCCCTGGGACTAGCGGGGGGTGGAATGAGCAGTTCTTC. Translation gives CASSPGTSGGWNEQFF.

V usage is TRBV20-1 and J usage is TRBJ2-3; 8 bases map to TRBD1. This CDR3 is built from 14 residues. Losses at the gene ends were 2 bases for V and 0 bases for J; bases not matched to a gene: 1. The V gene's germline CDR1 is DFQATT and CDR2 SNEGSKA (reference sequence). CDR3 sequence reads: CSARQGASTDTQYF. The CDR3 nucleotides are TGCAGTGCTAGACAGGGGGCTAGCACAGATACGCAGTATTTT.

This clonotype showed up just a few times. V gene TRBV9 combines with J gene TRBJ2-2; 9 bases match TRBD2. V lost 4 bases, J lost 7 bases, and 5 bases stayed unmatched. Germline loops: CDR1 SGDLS, CDR2 YYNGEE. The CDR3 consists of 14 residues. DNA of the CDR3: TGTGCCAGCAGCCGCGGGGGGGCCAGCGGGGAGCTGTTTTTT. Protein sequence: CASSRGGASGELFF.

The gene calls are TRBV6-1 and TRBJ2-1; D gene uncertain. Germline V gives CDR1 MNHNS, CDR2 SASEGT. Trimming stripped 4 bases from V and 4 bases from J, with 17 bases between. CDR3 length: 16 amino acids. CDR3 residues: CASSVPRLDRYNEQFF. The CDR3 nucleotides read TGTGCCAGCAGTGTCCCCCGACTGGATCGTTACAATGAGCAGTTCTTC.

This clonotype occurred a few times. The V and J genes are TRBV7-2 and TRBJ2-1, with 9 bases lining up with TRBD2. Germline CDR1 reads SGHTA; CDR2 reads FQGNSA. With 0 bases clipped from V and 4 bases from J, the junction kept 1 base outside the gene matches. The CDR3 sequence is 15 residues long. CDR3 protein: CASSLASGGYNEQFF. The CDR3 DNA is TGTGCCAGCAGCTTAGCTAGCGGGGGATACAATGAGCAGTTCTTC. Based on the CDR3 plus reference TRBV7-2 and TRBJ2-1, the full variable domain is GAGVSQSPSNKVTEKGKDVELRCDPISGHTALYWYRQSLGQGLEFLIYFQGNSAPDKSGLPSDRFSAERTGGSVSTLTIQRTQQEDSAVYLCASSLASGGYNEQFFGPGTRLTVL.

This clonotype was seen more than once but under ten times. The chain employs TRBV5-1 and TRBJ1-1; D possibly corresponds to TRBD1 (5 bases). Germline V lookup: CDR1 SGHRS, CDR2 YFSETQ. V gave up 1 base and J gave up 2 bases, with 12 bases separating them. This CDR3 region has 15 residues. The CDR3 protein is CASSLTGEINTEAFF. In DNA form, the CDR3 reads TGCGCCAGCAGCTTGACGGGGGAGATTAACACTGAAGCTTTCTTT.

There are a few counts of this clonotype. This rearrangement joins TRBV4-1 to TRBJ2-2; D not certain. V shed 3 bases and J shed 6 bases, with 5 bases lying between them. The length of the CDR3 is 12 residues. Per germline, CDR1 MGHRA and CDR2 YSYEKL. CDR3 residues: CASSQYPGELFF. CDR3 in DNA: TGCGCCAGCAGCCAGTATCCCGGGGAGCTGTTTTTT.

This clonotype was seen a handful of times. The genes are TRBV24-1 and TRBJ2-3; TRBD2 matches 9 bases. The J segment lost 1 base and the V segment lost 4 bases, leaving 11 bases of the junction unmatched. The CDR3 is 18 residues long. CDR1 and CDR2 from the germline V gene are KGHDR and SFDVKD. The CDR3 loop reads CATSDPPGAGGGTDTQYF. In DNA, the CDR3 is TGTGCCACCAGTGACCCGCCGGGAGCGGGGGGTGGCACAGATACGCAGTATTTT.

The sample holds many counts of this clonotype. This chain connects TRBV12-5 to TRBJ2-1; D possibly corresponds to TRBD2 (7 bases). Trimming removed 5 bases at V and 6 bases at J, with 17 bases between. The CDR3 is made up of 15 amino acids. Germline V lookup: CDR1 LGHNT, CDR2 FRNRAP. In DNA form, the CDR3 reads TGTGCTAGTGGTACCACAGGGAGGGTAACCAATGAGCAGTTCTTC. This gives the protein CASGTTGRVTNEQFF.

This rearrangement joins TRBV7-2 to TRBJ2-2, with D possibly being TRBD1 or TRBD2 (6 bases each). The CDR3 is made up of 17 amino acids. V dropped 0 bases and J dropped 3 bases, with 14 bases sitting between them. The germline gives CDR1 SGHTA, CDR2 FQGNSA. CDR3 loop: CASSLAWGAAYTGELFF. DNA of the CDR3: TGTGCCAGCAGCTTAGCTTGGGGGGCAGCGTACACCGGGGAGCTGTTTTTT. Full variable domain (remainder filled in from reference TRBV7-2 and TRBJ2-2): GAGVSQSPSNKVTEKGKDVELRCDPISGHTALYWYRQSLGQGLEFLIYFQGNSAPDKSGLPSDRFSAERTGGSVSTLTIQRTQQEDSAVYLCASSLAWGAAYTGELFFGEGSRLTVL.